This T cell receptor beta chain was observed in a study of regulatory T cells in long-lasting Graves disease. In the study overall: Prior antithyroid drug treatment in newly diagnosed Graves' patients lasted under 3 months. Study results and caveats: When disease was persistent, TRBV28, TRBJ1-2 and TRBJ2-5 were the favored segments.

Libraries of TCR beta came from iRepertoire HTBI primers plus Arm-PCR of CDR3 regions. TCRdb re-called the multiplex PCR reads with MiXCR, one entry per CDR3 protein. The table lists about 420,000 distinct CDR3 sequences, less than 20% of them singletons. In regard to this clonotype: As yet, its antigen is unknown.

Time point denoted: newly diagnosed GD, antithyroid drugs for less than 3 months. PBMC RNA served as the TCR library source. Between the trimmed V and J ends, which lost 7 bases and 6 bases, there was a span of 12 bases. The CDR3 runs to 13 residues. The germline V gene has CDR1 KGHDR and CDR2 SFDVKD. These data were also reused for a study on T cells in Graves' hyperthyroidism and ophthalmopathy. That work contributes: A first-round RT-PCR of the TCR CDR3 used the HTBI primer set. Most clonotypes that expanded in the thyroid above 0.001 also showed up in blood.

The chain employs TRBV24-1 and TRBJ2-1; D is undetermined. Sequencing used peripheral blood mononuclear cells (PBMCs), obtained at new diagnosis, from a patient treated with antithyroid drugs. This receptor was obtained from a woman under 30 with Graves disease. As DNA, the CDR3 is TGTGCCACCAGGGATAATGGCGCCAATGAGCAGTTCTTC. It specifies CATRDNGANEQFF.